The rows below give T cell receptor beta chains drawn from one sample of a study of vaccination effects on CD4 cells after COVID-19. These receptors are not linked to any known antigen. Here immunoSEQ multiplex PCR was the method, and the copy in TCRdb shows in-frame clones only, minus some. The sample contains some 61,000 clones, roughly 76% of which appear only once. The sample was CD4+ T cells from PBMCs cultured with HCoV-OC43 spike peptides, taken after COVID-19 vaccination. The receptors were sampled from a human donor who received a COVID-19 vaccine. CDR3s include the opening cysteine and the closing phenylalanine or tryptophan. A D gene is named only where the DNA matches it firmly. Where a row states a size, it is once, few, many or the class of an expanded clone; other rows omit it.

J gene: TRBJ2-2
clone size: .
D gene: TRBD2
V gene: TRBV5-1
CDR3 protein: CASSFSGGQSGELFF
CDR3 DNA: TGCGCCAGCAGCTTTAGCGGGGGGCAGAGCGGGGAGCTGTTTTTT

J gene: TRBJ1-5
clone size: .
D gene: .
V gene: TRBV27
CDR3 protein: CARPTGFNQPQHF
CDR3 DNA: TGTGCCAGGCCTACAGGGTTCAATCAGCCCCAGCATTTT

J gene: TRBJ1-2
clone size: once
D gene: TRBD1
V gene: TRBV10-3
CDR3 protein: CAISESAGGEYGYTF
CDR3 DNA: TGTGCCATCAGTGAGTCAGCAGGGGGGGAGTATGGCTACACCTTC

J gene: TRBJ2-3
clone size: .
D gene: .
V gene: TRBV11-2
CDR3 protein: CASSLRDDRSTDTQYF
CDR3 DNA: TGTGCCAGCAGCCTAAGAGACGACAGGAGCACAGATACGCAGTATTTT

J gene: TRBJ2-3
clone size: .
D gene: TRBD2
V gene: TRBV9
CDR3 protein: CASSVRGTSGVGSTDTQYF
CDR3 DNA: TGTGCCAGCAGCGTCAGGGGGACTAGCGGGGTCGGAAGCACAGATACGCAGTATTTT

J gene: TRBJ1-5
clone size: .
D gene: TRBD1
V gene: TRBV10-1
CDR3 protein: CASSGPVGQGSGGQPQHF
CDR3 DNA: TGCGCCAGCAGTGGGCCAGTAGGACAGGGATCAGGAGGTCAGCCCCAGCATTTT

J gene: TRBJ1-2
clone size: .
D gene: TRBD1
V gene: TRBV28
CDR3 protein: CASRLTGTNYGYTF
CDR3 DNA: TGTGCCAGCAGGTTGACAGGGACAAACTATGGCTACACCTTC

J gene: TRBJ1-3
clone size: .
D gene: .
V gene: TRBV6-1
CDR3 protein: CASSETVRNTIYF
CDR3 DNA: TGTGCCAGCAGTGAAACGGTTAGAAACACCATATATTTT

J gene: TRBJ1-1
clone size: .
D gene: .
V gene: TRBV5-1
CDR3 protein: CASSLSGFGTEAFF
CDR3 DNA: TGCGCCAGCAGCTTGTCAGGATTTGGCACTGAAGCTTTCTTT

J gene: TRBJ2-5
clone size: .
D gene: .
V gene: TRBV29-1
CDR3 protein: CSVLPAQETQYF
CDR3 DNA: TGCAGCGTCCTCCCGGCCCAAGAGACCCAGTACTTC

J gene: TRBJ1-1
clone size: .
D gene: TRBD1
V gene: TRBV25-1
CDR3 protein: CASSDRTGNTEAFF
CDR3 DNA: TGTGCCAGCAGTGACCGGACAGGGAACACTGAAGCTTTCTTT

J gene: TRBJ1-6
clone size: .
D gene: .
V gene: TRBV30
CDR3 protein: CAWSVGIITGSYNSPLHF
CDR3 DNA: TGTGCCTGGAGTGTAGGGATTATTACAGGCTCCTATAATTCACCCCTCCACTTT

J gene: TRBJ1-2
clone size: once
D gene: TRBD1
V gene: TRBV5-4
CDR3 protein: CASSRAGTANYGYTF
CDR3 DNA: TGTGCCAGCAGCCGGGCCGGGACAGCTAACTATGGCTACACCTTC

J gene: TRBJ1-2
clone size: .
D gene: .
V gene: TRBV12-3/TRBV12-4
CDR3 protein: CASSTLRSYGYTF
CDR3 DNA: TGTGCCAGCAGTACGCTTCGTAGCTATGGCTACACCTTC

J gene: TRBJ2-1
clone size: .
D gene: .
V gene: TRBV5-1
CDR3 protein: CASSRTESSSYNEQFF
CDR3 DNA: TGCGCCAGCAGCCGCACCGAGAGTAGCTCCTACAATGAGCAGTTCTTC

J gene: TRBJ2-1
clone size: .
D gene: .
V gene: TRBV7-9
CDR3 protein: CASSLTGGFYEQFF
CDR3 DNA: TGTGCCAGCAGCTTAACCGGGGGTTTTTATGAGCAGTTCTTC

J gene: TRBJ1-1
clone size: few
D gene: .
V gene: TRBV5-1
CDR3 protein: CASSSARGQSNAEAFF
CDR3 DNA: TGCGCCAGCAGCTCTGCGCGAGGGCAGAGCAACGCTGAAGCTTTCTTT

J gene: TRBJ2-2
clone size: .
D gene: TRBD1
V gene: TRBV6-5
CDR3 protein: CASSGQGASGELFF
CDR3 DNA: TGTGCCAGCAGCGGACAGGGGGCGTCCGGGGAGCTGTTTTTT

J gene: TRBJ2-3
clone size: .
D gene: TRBD2
V gene: TRBV11-2
CDR3 protein: CASSRLAGGTDTQYF
CDR3 DNA: TGTGCCAGCAGTAGACTAGCGGGGGGCACAGATACGCAGTATTTT

J gene: TRBJ1-4
clone size: few
D gene: TRBD1
V gene: TRBV5-1
CDR3 protein: CASSAQGGEEKLFF
CDR3 DNA: TGCGCCAGCAGCGCCCAGGGGGGGGAAGAAAAACTGTTTTTT

J gene: TRBJ1-6
clone size: few
D gene: .
V gene: TRBV25-1
CDR3 protein: CASSLCRREVDISPLHF
CDR3 DNA: TGTGCCAGCAGTCTATGCAGGAGGGAGGTTGACATTTCACCCCTCCACTTT

J gene: TRBJ2-4
clone size: .
D gene: .
V gene: TRBV5-1
CDR3 protein: CASSPRDKGAGIQYF
CDR3 DNA: TGCGCCAGCAGCCCACGGGACAAAGGAGCCGGCATTCAGTACTTC

J gene: TRBJ2-6
clone size: .
D gene: .
V gene: TRBV6-1
CDR3 protein: CASSDHRASSGANVLTF
CDR3 DNA: TGTGCCAGCAGTGATCATAGGGCTAGCTCTGGGGCCAACGTCCTGACTTTC

J gene: TRBJ1-5
clone size: .
D gene: .
V gene: TRBV5-8
CDR3 protein: CASSLGQGIGQPQHF
CDR3 DNA: TGTGCCAGCAGCTTGGGGCAGGGCATCGGCCAGCCCCAGCATTTT

J gene: TRBJ1-5
clone size: .
D gene: TRBD1
V gene: TRBV6-5
CDR3 protein: CASSSRGYGDQPQHF
CDR3 DNA: TGTGCCAGCAGTTCCAGGGGGTATGGCGATCAGCCCCAGCATTTT

J gene: TRBJ2-3
clone size: once
D gene: TRBD1
V gene: TRBV7-3
CDR3 protein: CASSIQGDTQYF
CDR3 DNA: TGTGCCAGCAGCATACAGGGGGATACGCAGTATTTT

J gene: TRBJ2-3
clone size: .
D gene: .
V gene: TRBV5-1
CDR3 protein: CASSGQKSTDTQYF
CDR3 DNA: TGCGCCAGCAGTGGTCAGAAATCGACAGATACGCAGTATTTT

J gene: TRBJ2-3
clone size: .
D gene: .
V gene: TRBV10-1
CDR3 protein: CASSDGGGTDTQYF
CDR3 DNA: TGCGCCAGCAGTGATGGCGGGGGCACAGATACGCAGTATTTT

J gene: TRBJ2-5
clone size: .
D gene: .
V gene: TRBV4-1
CDR3 protein: CASSPGAGTETQYF
CDR3 DNA: TGCGCCAGCAGCCCCGGGGCGGGGACGGAGACCCAGTACTTC

J gene: TRBJ2-2
clone size: .
D gene: .
V gene: TRBV5-1
CDR3 protein: CASSLNQGNTGELFF
CDR3 DNA: TGCGCCAGCAGCCTAAATCAGGGAAACACCGGGGAGCTGTTTTTT

J gene: TRBJ2-4
clone size: once
D gene: .
V gene: TRBV28
CDR3 protein: CASSSGMHIQYF
CDR3 DNA: TGTGCCAGCAGTTCAGGGATGCACATTCAGTACTTC

J gene: TRBJ1-1
clone size: .
D gene: TRBD1
V gene: TRBV5-1
CDR3 protein: CASRTTGTGAGTEAFF
CDR3 DNA: TGCGCCAGCAGGACTACCGGGACAGGGGCCGGGACTGAAGCTTTCTTT